The 13 T cell receptor beta chains reported below all come from one sample, sequenced in a study of T cells after yellow fever vaccination. TCRdb reanalysed the 5' RACE reads using MiXCR and keeps one entry per CDR3 protein. There are fewer than 450,000 distinct CDR3 sequences in the sample; less than 9.5% occur only once, and approximately 15% lies in the top ten. Here the sequenced sample was PBMCs, taken 45 days after the first yellow fever vaccination. These receptors came from a man between 18 and 35 years old who received the YFV17D yellow fever vaccine.

This clonotype is deemed medium-sized (0.01 to 0.1%). This chain links TRBV29-1 with TRBJ1-1; D gene ambiguous. V was trimmed by 3 bases and J by 6 bases, leaving 11 bases between them. This CDR3 is 12 amino acids long. The germline CDR1 and CDR2 sequences are SQVTM and ANQGSEA. The CDR3 nucleotides read TGCAGCGTTGATGCGGGCAACGCTGAAGCTTTCTTT. It codes for CSVDAGNAEAFF.

This clonotype was recorded many times. The chain recombines TRBV28 with TRBJ2-7; TRBD2 agrees at 9 bases. The CDR3 is 13 residues long. The germline CDR1 and CDR2 sequences are MDHEN and SYDVKM. Trimming at V came to 6 bases and at J to 2 bases, leaving 2 bases not matched to a gene. CDR3 residues: CASRAGGTYEQYV. The CDR3 bases are TGTGCCAGCAGGGCGGGGGGGACCTACGAGCAGTACGTC.

The table lists this clonotype with a few counts. The gene calls are TRBV6-1 and TRBJ2-4; either TRBD1 or TRBD2 may fit D (6 bases each). This CDR3 is 15 amino acids long. V lost 1 base and J 2 bases, leaving 9 bases between the germline ends. Germline V lookup: CDR1 MNHNS, CDR2 SASEGT. CDR3 protein: CASSEGGASKNIQYF. As DNA, the CDR3 is TGTGCCAGCAGTGAAGGGGGGGCATCCAAAAACATTCAGTACTTC.

The genes are TRBV12-3 or TRBV12-4 and TRBJ1-4, with a possible D match to TRBD1 (6 bases). Trimming removed 5 bases from V and 0 bases from J, with 16 bases in between. The CDR3 loop spans 17 amino acids. CDR3 coding DNA: TGTGCCAGCAGTCCCAGTCGACAGGATTCAACTAATGAAAAACTGTTTTTT. Encoded protein: CASSPSRQDSTNEKLFF.

The chain has TRBV20-1 and TRBJ2-5; 7 bases match TRBD2. Germline assignment: CDR1 DFQATT and CDR2 SNEGSKA (reference sequence). The CDR3 is 15 amino acids. V shed 5 bases and J 5 bases; nucleotides not matched to a gene: 14. The DNA of the CDR3 is TGCAGTGCTCCTCCGGCGGGGGAGGGTCCCGAGACCCAGTACTTC. Translating it yields CSAPPAGEGPETQYF.

This chain joins TRBV11-3 and TRBJ2-5; 10 bases fit TRBD2. The CDR3 is 15 residues long. Germline V gene data show CDR1 as SGHNT and CDR2 as YENEEA. With V trimmed by 2 bases and J by 5 bases, 5 bases remained unmatched. The CDR3 sequence is CASSLTSGDLETQYF. As DNA, the CDR3 is TGTGCCAGCAGCTTAACTAGCGGGGATCTGGAGACCCAGTACTTC.

This clonotype was counted between two and nine times. The genes are TRBV5-1 and TRBJ2-2; possibly TRBD1 for D (6 bases). This CDR3 comprises 16 residues. Trimming shortened V by 3 bases and J by 4 bases, and 16 bases separated the two germline ends. Germline loops: CDR1 SGHRS, CDR2 YFSETQ. The CDR3 nucleotides are TGCGCCAGCAGCTCGGATAACAGGGTGGTCACCGGGGAGCTGTTTTTT. Translated, it gives CASSSDNRVVTGELFF.

The V and J genes are TRBV7-3 and TRBJ1-1, with D possibly matching TRBD1 (5 bases). Trimming stripped 1 base from V and 5 bases from J, with 11 bases between. In germline, CDR1 is SGHTA, CDR2 FQGTGA. The CDR3 spans 14 residues. CDR3 region: CASSLRGSGTEAFF. The DNA for the CDR3 is TGTGCCAGCAGCTTAAGGGGGAGTGGTACTGAAGCTTTCTTT.

This clonotype has more than one count but fewer than ten. The rearrangement links TRBV7-3 to TRBJ2-3, with D unresolved. This CDR3 is built from 14 residues. In germline, CDR1 is SGHTA, CDR2 FQGTGA. The V and J ends lost 1 base and 2 bases respectively, with 7 bases between them. CDR3 sequence reads: CASSLMQTTDTQYF. The CDR3 DNA reads TGTGCCAGCAGCTTAATGCAGACCACAGATACGCAGTATTTT.

This clonotype was counted a few times. The rearrangement joins TRBV5-1 to TRBJ2-1, with D tentatively TRBD2 (5 bases). Germline V gene lookup returns CDR1 SGHRS and CDR2 YFSETQ. The CDR3 runs 14 residues. Trimming removed 1 base at V and 10 bases at J, with 15 bases between. In DNA, the CDR3 is TGCGCCAGCAGCTTGACCAGCATCTCGGGAGAGCAGTTCTTC. Amino acids: CASSLTSISGEQFF.

The chain carries TRBV6-9 and TRBJ1-5; perhaps TRBD1 as D (5 bases). The germline V gene encodes CDR1 MNHGY and CDR2 SVAAGI. The CDR3 has 15 residues. Trimming took off 7 bases at V and 0 bases at J, with 13 bases between the two ends. CDR3 residues: CASTRDVSSNQPQHF. CDR3 coding DNA: TGTGCCAGCACCAGGGACGTATCTAGCAATCAGCCCCAGCATTTT.

The chain couples TRBV25-1 to TRBJ1-1; D gene ambiguous. Trimming took off 1 base at V and 1 base at J, with 7 bases between the two ends. The germline gives CDR1 MGHDK, CDR2 SYGVNS. The CDR3 is made up of 14 amino acids. CDR3 nucleotide sequence: TGTGCCAGCAGTGAATCAACTTCGAACACTGAAGCTTTCTTT. Translated: CASSESTSNTEAFF.

The CDR3 nucleotides read TGCGCCAGCAGCCAACGGGACACCTACACCGGGGAGCTGTTTTTT. As protein: CASSQRDTYTGELFF. The rearrangement uses TRBV4-3 and TRBJ2-2; a weak D match, TRBD1 (6 bases). The CDR3 totals 15 residues. Trimming cost V 2 bases and J 3 bases, with 10 bases left between them. CDR1 LGHNA and CDR2 YSLEER come from the germline V gene.